A single sample is the source of the 27 T cell receptor beta chains below, sequenced in a study of T cells after yellow fever vaccination. TCRdb ran MiXCR on the 5' RACE reads and lists one entry per CDR3 protein. Among more than 75,000 distinct CDR3 sequences listed, roughly 9% were seen once. The sample consisted of CD8+ T cells not binding an NS4B(214-222) dextramer, sorted from PBMCs, taken around 15 days after the first yellow fever vaccination. These receptors originate from a man younger than 30 who received the YFV17D yellow fever vaccine.

This clonotype was seen ten or more times. DNA of the CDR3: TGTGCCAGCAGTCTTAGCGGGGGGCCCACAGATACGCAGTATTTT. It is translated as CASSLSGGPTDTQYF. The genes are TRBV12-3 or TRBV12-4 and TRBJ2-3, with 10 bases matching TRBD2. The CDR3 length is 15 residues. After removal of 5 bases from V and 2 bases from J, the junction contained 4 bases not matched to a gene.

The chain carries TRBV20-1 and TRBJ2-6, with D possibly TRBD1 on 6 matching bases. The CDR3 covers 18 residues. CDR1 is DFQATT and CDR2 is SNEGSKA in the germline V gene (reference sequence). V shed 0 bases and J shed 0 bases, with 15 bases lying between them. This CDR3 reads CSARDLVQGTSGANVLTF. The DNA for the CDR3 is TGCAGTGCTAGAGATCTGGTACAGGGAACCTCTGGGGCCAACGTCCTGACTTTC.

The sample holds a few counts of this clonotype. The chain couples TRBV27 to TRBJ2-2; maybe TRBD1 (6 bases). The CDR3 runs to 13 residues. V lost 9 bases and J lost 2, with 10 bases in between. Germline CDR1 MNHEY, CDR2 SMNVEV (reference sequence). Here the CDR3 reads CASEDRNTGELFF. The CDR3 DNA follows: TGTGCCAGTGAGGACAGAAACACCGGGGAGCTGTTTTTT.

This clonotype occurred many times. This rearrangement joins TRBV4-1 to TRBJ1-2, with 7 bases matching TRBD1. Germline V gene lookup returns CDR1 MGHRA and CDR2 YSYEKL. The CDR3 is 15 amino acids. The ends lost 3 bases at V and 4 bases at J; junction bases unmatched: 8. DNA of the CDR3: TGCGCCAGCAGCCAGTCGACAGGGCTATCCTATGGCTACACCTTC. This sequence encodes CASSQSTGLSYGYTF.

The V call is TRBV20-1, the J call TRBJ2-2; TRBD1 aligns across 9 bases. Per the germline V gene, CDR1 is DFQATT and CDR2 is SNEGSKA (reference sequence). The CDR3 covers 16 residues. The V gene end was trimmed by 6 bases and the J gene end by 0 bases; junction bases not matched to a gene: 8. The CDR3, as DNA: TGCAGTGCGCGGGACAGGGCTCTCGCGAACACCGGGGAGCTGTTTTTT. It codes for CSARDRALANTGELFF.

This clonotype was counted only a few times. The chain uses TRBV19 and TRBJ2-3; D uncertain. Germline CDR1 reads LNHDA; CDR2 reads SQIVND (reference sequence). This CDR3 is built from 13 residues. V lost 4 bases to trimming and J lost 0 bases, with 5 bases between them. Here the CDR3 DNA reads TGTGCCAGTAGTACTACTAGCACAGATACGCAGTATTTT. This encodes CASSTTSTDTQYF.

This clonotype was recorded at least ten times. The rearrangement joins TRBV21-1 to TRBJ2-7; the DNA was not used to check the table's D call, TRBD1. TRBV21-1 is recorded as a pseudogene. This CDR3 has 16 amino acids. Written as DNA, the CDR3 is TGTGCCAGCAGCAAAGATCGGGAACGGATGACCTACGAGCAGTACGTC. Its translation: CASSKDRERMTYEQYV.

This chain connects TRBV19 to TRBJ2-7; TRBD1 matches 8 bases. The length of the CDR3 is 14 residues. J was trimmed by 4 bases and V by 1 base; bases with no gene match: 3. Germline V lookup: CDR1 LNHDA, CDR2 SQIVND (reference sequence). CDR3 coding DNA: TGTGCCAGTAGTATAGCCGGGACAGGTTACGAGCAGTACTTC. Translated, it gives CASSIAGTGYEQYF.

This clonotype has just a few counts. The chain has TRBV25-1 and TRBJ2-3; perhaps TRBD1 as D (5 bases). Between the trimmed V and J ends, which lost 5 bases and 0 bases, there was a span of 15 bases. CDR1 and CDR2 (germline): MGHDK, SYGVNS. The CDR3 runs 16 residues. CDR3 DNA sequence: TGTGCCAGCAGTCTAAGGACAACGACTAGCACAGATACGCAGTATTTT. Protein: CASSLRTTTSTDTQYF.

The genes are TRBV5-1 and TRBJ1-4; D unclear. From germline, CDR1 is SGHRS and CDR2 YFSETQ. The CDR3 runs 13 residues. V lost 9 bases and J lost 0, with 9 bases in between. CDR3 DNA sequence: TGCGCCACCTCCGAGGCAACTAATGAAAAACTGTTTTTT. It encodes CATSEATNEKLFF.

V is TRBV12-5 and J is TRBJ2-1, with 9 nucleotides matching TRBD2. After removal of 3 bases from V and 0 bases from J, the junction contained 12 bases not matched to a gene. Looked up from germline, CDR1 is LGHNT and CDR2 is FRNRAP. This CDR3 has 19 residues. The DNA of the CDR3 is TGTGCTAGTGGTTTTGGCGCAGCGGGGGGTCCTTACTCCTACAATGAGCAGTTCTTC. Translated: CASGFGAAGGPYSYNEQFF.

In its sample, this clonotype was seen a few times. The V and J genes are TRBV7-3 and TRBJ2-7; TRBD2 agrees at 7 bases. CDR3 length: 15 residues. Germline-derived CDR1 and CDR2 are SGHTA and FQGTGA. Losses at the gene ends were 1 base for V and 2 bases for J; bases not matched to a gene: 5. CDR3: CASSLSGGATYEQYF. The CDR3 DNA sequence: TGTGCCAGCAGCTTAAGCGGGGGAGCAACCTACGAGCAGTACTTC.

The V call is TRBV10-3, the J call TRBJ1-6; 7 bases align to TRBD1. This CDR3 is 13 amino acids long. The J segment lost 7 bases and the V segment lost 6 bases, leaving 3 bases of the junction unmatched. Germline V gives CDR1 ENHRY, CDR2 SYGVKD. CDR3 in DNA: TGTGCCATCAGGGGGACAGAAAATTCACCCCTCCACTTT. Translation gives CAIRGTENSPLHF.

This sequence joins TRBV6-2 or TRBV6-3 and TRBJ2-2, with TRBD1 matching over 9 bases. The CDR3 is 15 residues long. J lost 2 bases, V lost 8 bases, and 6 bases had no gene match. The germline gives CDR1 MNHEY, CDR2 SVGEGT. The CDR3 coding sequence is TGTGCCAGCTGTCGGGACAGGGTTAACACCGGGGAGCTGTTTTTT. Its protein is CASCRDRVNTGELFF.

At least ten counts were recorded for this clonotype. V gene TRBV10-3 combines with J gene TRBJ2-3; D is possibly TRBD1 (6 bases). Germline loops: CDR1 ENHRY, CDR2 SYGVKD. The length of the CDR3 is 15 residues. The ends were cut back, 0 bases at V and 4 bases at J, with 11 bases in the middle. CDR3: CAISESGRGADTQYF. The CDR3 DNA reads as TGTGCCATCAGTGAGTCTGGCAGGGGCGCAGATACGCAGTATTTT.

The sample holds a few counts of this clonotype. This chain connects TRBV6-1 to TRBJ1-1, with D tentatively TRBD1 (5 bases). This CDR3 is built from 13 residues. Germline V gives CDR1 MNHNS, CDR2 SASEGT. V lost 4 bases, J lost 5 bases, and 11 bases lay in between. CDR3: CASSGRGRTEAFF. The CDR3 bases are TGTGCCAGCAGTGGTAGGGGTCGAACTGAAGCTTTCTTT.

This clonotype was found a few times. The genes are TRBV4-1 and TRBJ2-3, with a tentative D call TRBD2 (5 bases). V lost 1 base and J lost 11, with 13 bases in between. The CDR3 loop spans 13 amino acids. Germline V lookup: CDR1 MGHRA, CDR2 YSYEKL. The CDR3 protein is CASSQVSGFGQYF. CDR3 DNA: TGCGCCAGCAGCCAAGTTTCGGGGTTCGGGCAGTATTTT.

The chain couples TRBV4-3 to TRBJ2-1; D gene unclear. In germline, CDR1 is LGHNA, CDR2 YSLEER. Trimming took 0 bases from V and 9 from J, leaving 12 bases between them. This CDR3 contains 14 residues. The CDR3 DNA reads as TGCGCCAGCAGCCAAGATCATGTGAGCACTGAGCAGTTCTTC. This gives the protein CASSQDHVSTEQFF.

The V and J genes are TRBV7-9 and TRBJ2-6; D remains ambiguous. The V end was cut by 6 bases, the J end by 3 bases, with 9 bases between. Germline lookup yields CDR1 SEHNR and CDR2 FQNEAQ (reference sequence). This CDR3 has 14 amino acids. The CDR3, as DNA: TGTGCCAGCAGGGCCACCCTTGGGGCCAACGTCCTGACTTTC. This translates into CASRATLGANVLTF.

V usage is TRBV4-1 and J usage is TRBJ2-3, with D perhaps given as TRBD1 or TRBD2 (6 bases each). The germline V gene encodes CDR1 MGHRA and CDR2 YSYEKL. This CDR3 comprises 14 residues. V lost 5 bases to trimming and J lost 5 bases, with 14 bases between them. The DNA of the CDR3 is TGCGCCAGCAGCAAGGGGGAGGAGATAGATACGCAGTATTTT. As protein: CASSKGEEIDTQYF.

The sample holds a few counts of this clonotype. The chain employs TRBV6-1 and TRBJ1-2; D unresolved. Deletions cut 6 bases from V and 0 bases from J, with 11 bases between. The CDR3 sequence is 14 residues long. Germline assignment: CDR1 MNHNS and CDR2 SASEGT. This CDR3 is CASRLVLPNYGYTF. CDR3 in DNA: TGTGCCAGCAGACTAGTTTTGCCTAACTATGGCTACACCTTC.

The chain joins TRBV11-2 to TRBJ2-2; 8 bases line up with TRBD1. Per germline, CDR1 SGHAT and CDR2 FQNNGV. Unmatched junction bases numbered 7, after V lost 4 bases and J lost 6 bases. The CDR3 totals 15 residues. The CDR3 reads CASSSPTGEAGELFF. CDR3 sequence (DNA): TGTGCCAGCAGCTCTCCGACAGGGGAGGCCGGGGAGCTGTTTTTT.

This clonotype was seen ten or more times. The chain joins TRBV25-1 to TRBJ1-6; 7 nucleotides agree with TRBD1. There are 13 residues in the CDR3. From germline, CDR1 is MGHDK and CDR2 SYGVNS. V was pared by 8 bases and J by 10 bases, with 8 bases of the junction left unmatched. The CDR3 nucleotides are TGTGCCAGCTCAAAGACAGGGTTATCACCCCTCCACTTT. It encodes CASSKTGLSPLHF.

This clonotype was detected a few times. This chain uses TRBV9 with TRBJ2-3; 12 bases fit TRBD2. The CDR3 runs 16 residues. V was pared by 3 bases and J by 0 bases, with 2 bases of the junction left unmatched. The germline gives CDR1 SGDLS, CDR2 YYNGEE. The CDR3 DNA follows: TGTGCCAGCAGCGATGGGACTAGCGGGAGCACAGATACGCAGTATTTT. It specifies CASSDGTSGSTDTQYF. The complete variable domain, with remaining parts taken from reference TRBV9 and TRBJ2-3, reads DSGVTQTPKHLITATGQRVTLRCSPRSGDLSVYWYQQSLDQGLQFLIQYYNGEERAKGNILERFSAQQFPDLHSELNLSSLELGDSALYFCASSDGTSGSTDTQYFGPGTRLTVL.

This clonotype was counted only a few times. The J gene is TRBJ2-7, the V gene TRBV29-1; a weak D match, TRBD2 (6 bases). The V gene's germline CDR1 is SQVTM and CDR2 ANQGSEA. V shed 4 bases and J shed 4 bases, with 11 bases lying between them. CDR3 size: 12 residues. The CDR3 sequence: CSVVSGRYEQYF. CDR3 nucleotide sequence: TGCAGCGTTGTTTCAGGGAGGTACGAGCAGTACTTC.

This clonotype was seen a few times. The chain recombines TRBV5-6 with TRBJ2-2; 7 positions agree with TRBD1. J lost 4 bases, V lost 4 bases, and 13 bases had no gene match. The CDR3 spans 17 residues. Germline V CDR1 and CDR2: SGHDT, YYEEEE. The CDR3 region has the DNA TGTGCCAGCAGCCCCCCTCAGAGGGGGCTTTTCACCGGGGAGCTGTTTTTT. It specifies CASSPPQRGLFTGELFF.

This clonotype showed up many times. V usage is TRBV5-1 and J usage is TRBJ2-7, with D uncertain. Germline CDR1 SGHRS, CDR2 YFSETQ. The germline V and J ends were trimmed by 0 bases and 3 bases, with 7 bases remaining between them. This CDR3 has 13 residues. The CDR3 here is CASSLAPGYEQYV. The CDR3 DNA reads as TGCGCCAGCAGCTTGGCTCCAGGCTACGAGCAGTACGTC.